The 10 T cell receptor beta chains listed next were all sequenced from one sample in a study of T cells in Graves' hyperthyroidism and ophthalmopathy. There were TCR beta CDR3 regions amplified from RNA transcripts. Researchers ran a first-round RT-PCR on the TCR CDR3 using the HTBI primer set. TCRdb re-derived calls from the multiplex PCR reads in MiXCR, one entry per CDR3 protein. Counted here are around 350,000 distinct CDR3 sequences, approximately 19% occurring once; the ten biggest clones make up about 3.7%. The sequencing sample was made of blood. The source is a woman between 18 and 29 years old with Graves' hyperthyroidism.

The chain joins TRBV6-2 or TRBV6-3 to TRBJ1-1, with D unclear. CDR1 and CDR2 from the germline V gene are MNHEY and SVGEGT. This CDR3 is built from 14 residues. V lost 7 bases and J lost 5, with 17 bases in between. CDR3 region: CASKGPPTGTEAFF. The CDR3 nucleotides are TGTGCCAGCAAGGGTCCGCCGACTGGGACTGAAGCTTTCTTT.

This clonotype was counted at least ten times. The chain carries TRBV12-3 or TRBV12-4 and TRBJ1-1; D uncertain. This CDR3 region has 14 residues. V lost 8 bases and J 0 bases, leaving 13 bases between the germline ends. CDR3 bases: TGTGCCAGCCGATCCTTACCCATGAACACTGAAGCTTTCTTT. The encoded protein is CASRSLPMNTEAFF.

This clonotype was found many times. V usage is TRBV9 and J usage is TRBJ2-5; D might be TRBD1 (5 bases). The CDR3 contains 16 residues. Trimming cost V 2 bases and J 4 bases, with 18 bases left between them. Germline-derived CDR1 and CDR2 are SGDLS and YYNGEE. As DNA, the CDR3 is TGTGCCAGCAGCGTTCATCTAGATCTAGGGGCAGAGACCCAGTACTTC. It encodes CASSVHLDLGAETQYF. Supplemented by reference TRBV9 and TRBJ2-5, the full variable domain reads DSGVTQTPKHLITATGQRVTLRCSPRSGDLSVYWYQQSLDQGLQFLIQYYNGEERAKGNILERFSAQQFPDLHSELNLSSLELGDSALYFCASSVHLDLGAETQYFGPGTRLLVL.

This clonotype has at least ten counts. The chain employs TRBV11-2 and TRBJ1-1; possible D gene TRBD1, 6 bases. The V end lost 2 bases, the J end lost 4 bases, and 14 bases lay between the germline ends. CDR3 length equals 15 residues. Germline CDR1 SGHAT, CDR2 FQNNGV. CDR3 nucleotide sequence: TGTGCCAGCAGCTTACAGGGGTCAGGGAGCACTGAAGCTTTCTTT. Amino acids: CASSLQGSGSTEAFF.

This clonotype was observed a few times. This may arise from a read error, as a much more abundant clone is one base away. The chain links TRBV25-1 to TRBJ1-2; D call uncertain. Germline V gives CDR1 MGHDK, CDR2 SYGVNS. The ends were cut back, 2 bases at V and 6 bases at J, with 1 base in the middle. The CDR3 has 10 amino acids. CDR3 sequence: CASSENGYTF. The CDR3 coding sequence is TGTGCCAGCAGTGAAAATGGCTACACCTTC.

V usage is TRBV5-1 and J usage is TRBJ1-2, with unresolved D. Germline CDR1 reads SGHRS; CDR2 reads YFSETQ. V was clipped by 3 bases and J by 7 bases, with 13 bases between them. The CDR3 consists of 13 residues. The DNA for the CDR3 is TGCGCCAGCAGCTCACTGGAGGGTAGTGGCTACACCTTC. Translation gives CASSSLEGSGYTF.

This clonotype was observed many times. The chain has TRBV6-1 and TRBJ1-1, with 10 bases matching TRBD1. Germline V gene lookup returns CDR1 MNHNS and CDR2 SASEGT. V dropped 8 bases and J dropped 6; count of bases not matched to a gene: 6. The CDR3 contains 13 residues. The CDR3 sequence: CASQGQGVPEAFF. In DNA, the CDR3 is TGTGCCAGCCAAGGACAGGGGGTCCCTGAAGCTTTCTTT.

The gene calls are TRBV7-2 and TRBJ1-1; 8 bases agree with TRBD1. Germline CDR1 SGHTA, CDR2 FQGNSA. V trimming: 5 bases; J trimming: 7 bases; junction bases outside the gene matches: 6. The CDR3 is 13 residues long. CDR3 nucleotides: TGTGCCAGCAGCCCCCGGGACAGGTTTGAAGCTTTCTTT. It is translated as CASSPRDRFEAFF.

Ten or more counts support this clonotype. The rearrangement uses TRBV12-3 or TRBV12-4 and TRBJ1-2; a possible D gene is TRBD1 (5 bases). With 2 bases removed from V and 2 bases from J, the gap between germline ends came to 9 bases. The CDR3 extends over 14 amino acids. The CDR3 coding sequence is TGTGCCAGCAGTTTAAGACAGCACAACTATGGCTACACCTTC. It codes for CASSLRQHNYGYTF.

The gene calls are TRBV11-2 and TRBJ2-3; 9 bases agree with TRBD1. This CDR3 is 15 amino acids long. J was trimmed by 4 bases and V by 2 bases; bases with no gene match: 4. Germline loops: CDR1 SGHAT, CDR2 FQNNGV. In DNA form, the CDR3 reads TGTGCCAGCAGCTTAAGACAGGGGGTCCCAGATACGCAGTATTTT. Its translation is CASSLRQGVPDTQYF.